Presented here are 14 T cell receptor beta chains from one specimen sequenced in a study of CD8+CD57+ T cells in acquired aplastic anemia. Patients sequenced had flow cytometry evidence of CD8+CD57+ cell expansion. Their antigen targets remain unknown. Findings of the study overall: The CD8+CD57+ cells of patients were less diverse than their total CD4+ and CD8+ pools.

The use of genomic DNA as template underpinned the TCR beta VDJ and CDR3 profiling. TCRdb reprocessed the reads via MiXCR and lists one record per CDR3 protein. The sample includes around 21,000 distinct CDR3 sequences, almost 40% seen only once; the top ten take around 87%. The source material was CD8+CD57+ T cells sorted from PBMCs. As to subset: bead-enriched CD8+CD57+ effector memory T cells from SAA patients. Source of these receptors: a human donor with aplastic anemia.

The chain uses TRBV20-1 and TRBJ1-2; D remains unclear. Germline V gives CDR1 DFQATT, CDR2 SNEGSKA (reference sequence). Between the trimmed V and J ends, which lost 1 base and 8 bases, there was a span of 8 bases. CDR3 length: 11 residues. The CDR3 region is CSARGREGYTF. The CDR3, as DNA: TGCAGTGCTAGAGGGAGGGAAGGCTACACCTTC.

CDR3 sequence: CASSNPGQVHYGYTF. In nucleotides, the CDR3 is TGTGCCAGCAGCAATCCGGGACAGGTCCACTATGGCTACACCTTC. The J gene is TRBJ1-2, the V gene TRBV7-8; 8 bases are shared with TRBD1. The CDR3 is 15 residues long. Germline V gene lookup returns CDR1 SGHVS and CDR2 FQNEAQ. Unmatched junction bases numbered 8, after V lost 5 bases and J lost 3 bases.

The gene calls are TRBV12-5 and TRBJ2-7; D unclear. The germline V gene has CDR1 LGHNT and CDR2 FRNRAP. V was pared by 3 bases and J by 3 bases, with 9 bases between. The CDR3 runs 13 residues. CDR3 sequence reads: CASGFHPSYEQYF. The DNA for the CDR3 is TGTGCTAGTGGTTTCCATCCCAGCTACGAGCAGTACTTC.

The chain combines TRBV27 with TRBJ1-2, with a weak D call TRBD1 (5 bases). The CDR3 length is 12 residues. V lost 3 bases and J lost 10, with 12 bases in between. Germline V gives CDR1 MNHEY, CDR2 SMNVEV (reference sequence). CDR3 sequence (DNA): TGTGCCAGCAGTTTCGGGGGAATGGACTACACCTTC. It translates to CASSFGGMDYTF.

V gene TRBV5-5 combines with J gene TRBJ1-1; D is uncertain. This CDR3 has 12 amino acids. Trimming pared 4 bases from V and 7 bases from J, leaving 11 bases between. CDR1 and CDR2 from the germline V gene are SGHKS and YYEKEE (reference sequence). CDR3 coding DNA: TGTGCCAGCAGCCCCTACGGCAGTGAAGCTTTCTTT. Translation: CASSPYGSEAFF.

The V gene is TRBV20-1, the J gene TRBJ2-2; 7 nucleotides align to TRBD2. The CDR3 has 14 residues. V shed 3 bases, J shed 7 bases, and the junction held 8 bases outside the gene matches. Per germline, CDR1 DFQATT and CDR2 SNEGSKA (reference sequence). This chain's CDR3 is CSARGRAGHGELFF. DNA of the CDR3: TGCAGTGCTAGGGGGAGGGCGGGGCACGGGGAGCTGTTTTTT.

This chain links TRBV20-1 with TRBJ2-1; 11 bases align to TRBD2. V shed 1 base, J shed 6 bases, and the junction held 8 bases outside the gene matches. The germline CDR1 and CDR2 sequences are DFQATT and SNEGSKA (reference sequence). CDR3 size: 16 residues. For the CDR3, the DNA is TGCAGTGCTAGAGGATCTAGCGGGAGGATCCTCAATGAGCAGTTCTTC. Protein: CSARGSSGRILNEQFF.

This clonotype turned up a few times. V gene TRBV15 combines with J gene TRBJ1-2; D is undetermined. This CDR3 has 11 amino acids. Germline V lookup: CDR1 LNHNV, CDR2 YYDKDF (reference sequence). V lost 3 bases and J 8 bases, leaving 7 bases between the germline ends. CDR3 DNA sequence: TGTGCCACCAGCAGTTTGGTCGGCTACACCTTC. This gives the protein CATSSLVGYTF.

This chain's CDR3 is CAISDPDRVLWETQYF. The CDR3 nucleotides are TGTGCCATCAGTGACCCGGACAGGGTGTTGTGGGAGACCCAGTACTTC. The rearrangement uses TRBV10-3 and TRBJ2-5; TRBD1 matches 8 bases. J lost 5 bases, V lost 3 bases, and 11 bases had no gene match. Germline V gene data show CDR1 as ENHRY and CDR2 as SYGVKD. This CDR3 spans 16 amino acids.

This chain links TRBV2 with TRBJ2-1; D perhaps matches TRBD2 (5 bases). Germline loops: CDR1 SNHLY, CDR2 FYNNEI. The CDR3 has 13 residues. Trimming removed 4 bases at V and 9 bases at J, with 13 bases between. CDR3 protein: CASSVGGGSEQFF. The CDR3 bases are TGTGCCAGCAGTGTAGGAGGTGGGAGTGAGCAGTTCTTC.

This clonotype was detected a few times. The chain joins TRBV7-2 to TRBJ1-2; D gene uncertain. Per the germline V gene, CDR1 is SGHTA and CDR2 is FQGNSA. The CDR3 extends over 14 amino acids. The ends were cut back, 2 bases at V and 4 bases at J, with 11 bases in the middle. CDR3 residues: CASSLLAGSYGYTF. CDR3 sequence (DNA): TGTGCCAGCAGCTTACTAGCAGGAAGCTATGGCTACACCTTC.

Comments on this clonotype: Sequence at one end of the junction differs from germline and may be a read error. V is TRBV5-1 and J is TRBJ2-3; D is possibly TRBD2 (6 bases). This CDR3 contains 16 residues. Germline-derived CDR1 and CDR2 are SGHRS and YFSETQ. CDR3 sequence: CASSLSYQSSLGLVCF. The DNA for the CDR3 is TGCGCCAGCAGCTTGTCGTATCAGTCGTCTTTGGGACTGGTCTGTTTT.

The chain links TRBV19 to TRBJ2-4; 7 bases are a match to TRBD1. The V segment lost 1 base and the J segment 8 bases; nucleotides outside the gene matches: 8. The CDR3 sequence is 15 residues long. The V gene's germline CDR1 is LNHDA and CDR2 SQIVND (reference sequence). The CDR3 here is CASSIALGTVDIQYF. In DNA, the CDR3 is TGTGCCAGTAGTATAGCCCTCGGGACAGTTGACATTCAGTACTTC.

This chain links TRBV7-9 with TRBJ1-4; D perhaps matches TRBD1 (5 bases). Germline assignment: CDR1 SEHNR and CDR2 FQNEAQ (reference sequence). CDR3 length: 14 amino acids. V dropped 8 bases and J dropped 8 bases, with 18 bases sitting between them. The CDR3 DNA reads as TGTGCCAGCGGCGGATGGGGCGTTAGGGAAAAACTGTTTTTT. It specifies CASGGWGVREKLFF. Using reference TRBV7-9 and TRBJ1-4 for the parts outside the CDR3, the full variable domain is DTGVSQNPRHKITKRGQNVTFRCDPISEHNRLYWYRQTLGQGPEFLTYFQNEAQLEKSRLLSDRFSAERPKGSFSTLEIQRTEQGDSAMYLCASGGWGVREKLFFGSGTQLSVL.